The clone carrying this T cell receptor beta chain was seen just once. Its antigen is currently unknown. The data originate from a study of vaccination effects on CD4 cells after COVID-19. The protocol was immunoSEQ multiplex PCR, while the TCRdb copy is restricted to in-frame clones and leaves out a portion. In the table there are fewer than 60,000 clones, around 76% of which are singletons. Trimming stripped 1 base from V and 4 bases from J, with 4 bases between. Per germline, CDR1 ENHRY and CDR2 SYGVKD. The CDR3 is made up of 13 amino acids. The study's findings and limits: Early post-infection timepoints were missing from the study, which also had few convalescent patients.

Peptide-pool stimulation followed by sequencing identified expanded antigen-specific CD4+ clonotypes in the ViraFEST assay. Once cultured for 9 to 11 days, the cells underwent separation to obtain CD4+ T cells. PCR confirmed that the person was infected with SARS-CoV-2 between March and December 2020. IL-2 at 9 to 10 IU/ml and peptides at around 9.6 ug/ml were added to cultured PBMC, around 2.2 million per well. Sequencing was performed on CD4+ T cells from PBMCs cultured with HIV peptides, taken before COVID-19 vaccination. The subset: HIV-1 Nef peptide pool negative control/reference culture. The receptor was derived from a human donor who had a prior SARS-CoV-2 infection. The V call is TRBV10-3, the J call TRBJ1-4; D not resolved. CDR3 DNA: TGTGCCATCAGTGAGTTACGTAATGAAAAACTGTTTTTT. Translating it yields CAISELRNEKLFF.